The present T cell receptor beta chain was sequenced within a study of T-cell memory formation after mild COVID-19. TCRdb re-derived calls from the 5' RACE reads in MiXCR, one entry per CDR3 protein. Of more than 100,000 distinct CDR3 sequences in the sample, 15% to 20% were seen once. Trimming pared 4 bases from V and 3 bases from J, leaving 14 bases between. The CDR3 runs 14 residues. Germline V CDR1 and CDR2: SGHRS, YFSETQ. The chain has TRBV5-1 and TRBJ2-7; weak D call: TRBD2 (5 bases). Input material: PBMCs or a T cell subset sorted from them (not recorded which). The sequence came from a man between 18 and 35 years old who had mild COVID-19 (a few samples of this study predate the infection). Cell type and time point are not known. The CDR3 spells CASSDPPSGYEQYF. The CDR3 DNA is TGCGCCAGCAGCGATCCCCCCAGCGGCTACGAGCAGTACTTC.